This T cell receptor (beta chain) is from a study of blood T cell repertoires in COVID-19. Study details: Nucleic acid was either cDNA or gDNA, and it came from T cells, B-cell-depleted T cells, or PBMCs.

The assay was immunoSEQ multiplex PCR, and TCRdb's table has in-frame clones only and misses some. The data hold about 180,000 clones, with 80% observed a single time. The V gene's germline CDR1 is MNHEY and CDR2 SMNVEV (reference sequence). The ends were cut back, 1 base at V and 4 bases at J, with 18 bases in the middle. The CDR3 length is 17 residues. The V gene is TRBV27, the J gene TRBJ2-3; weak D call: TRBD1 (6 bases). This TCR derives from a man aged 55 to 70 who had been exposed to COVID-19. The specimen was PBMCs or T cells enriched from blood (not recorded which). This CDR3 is CASSLLGGQGSADTQYF. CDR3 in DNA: TGTGCCAGCAGTTTATTAGGTGGGCAGGGGAGCGCAGATACGCAGTATTTT.